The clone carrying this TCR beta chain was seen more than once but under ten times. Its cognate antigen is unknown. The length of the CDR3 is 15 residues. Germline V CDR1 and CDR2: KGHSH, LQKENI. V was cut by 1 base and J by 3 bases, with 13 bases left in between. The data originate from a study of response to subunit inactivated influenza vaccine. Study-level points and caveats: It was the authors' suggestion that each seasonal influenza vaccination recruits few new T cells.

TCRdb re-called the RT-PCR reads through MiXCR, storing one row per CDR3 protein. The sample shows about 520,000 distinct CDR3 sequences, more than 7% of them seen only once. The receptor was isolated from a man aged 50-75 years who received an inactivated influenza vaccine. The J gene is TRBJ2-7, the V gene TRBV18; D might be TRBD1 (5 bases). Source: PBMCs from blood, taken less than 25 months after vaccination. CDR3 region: CASSPQGLQVYEQYF. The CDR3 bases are TGTGCCAGCTCACCACAAGGGTTACAGGTCTACGAGCAGTACTTC.